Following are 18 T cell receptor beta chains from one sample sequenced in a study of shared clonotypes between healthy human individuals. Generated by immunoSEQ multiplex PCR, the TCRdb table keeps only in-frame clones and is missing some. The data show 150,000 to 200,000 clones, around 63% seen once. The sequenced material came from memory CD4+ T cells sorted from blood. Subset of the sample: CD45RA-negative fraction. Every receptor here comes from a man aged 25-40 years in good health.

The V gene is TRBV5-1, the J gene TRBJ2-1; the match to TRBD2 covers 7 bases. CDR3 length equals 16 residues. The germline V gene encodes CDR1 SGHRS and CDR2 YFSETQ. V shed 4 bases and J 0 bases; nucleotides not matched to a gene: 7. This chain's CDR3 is CASSAQGGSSYNEQFF. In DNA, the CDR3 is TGCGCCAGCAGCGCCCAAGGCGGGAGCTCCTACAATGAGCAGTTCTTC. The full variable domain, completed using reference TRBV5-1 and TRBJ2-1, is KAGVTQTPRYLIKTRGQQVTLSCSPISGHRSVSWYQQTPGQGLQFLFEYFSETQRNKGNFPGRFSGRQFSNSRSEMNVSTLELGDSALYLCASSAQGGSSYNEQFFGPGTRLTVL.

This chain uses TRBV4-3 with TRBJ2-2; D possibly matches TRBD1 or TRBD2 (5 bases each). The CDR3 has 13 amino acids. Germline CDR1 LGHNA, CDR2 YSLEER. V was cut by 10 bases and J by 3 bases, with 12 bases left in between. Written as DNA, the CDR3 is TGCGCCAACAGGACTTGGGACACCGGGGAGCTGTTTTTT. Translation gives CANRTWDTGELFF.

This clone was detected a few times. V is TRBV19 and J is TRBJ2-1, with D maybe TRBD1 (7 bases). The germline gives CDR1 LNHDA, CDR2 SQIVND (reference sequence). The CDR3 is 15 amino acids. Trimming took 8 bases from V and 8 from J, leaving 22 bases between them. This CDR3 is CASSRSTRQGDEQFF. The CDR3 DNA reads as TGTGCCAGTTCCCGATCGACTAGACAGGGCGATGAGCAGTTCTTC.

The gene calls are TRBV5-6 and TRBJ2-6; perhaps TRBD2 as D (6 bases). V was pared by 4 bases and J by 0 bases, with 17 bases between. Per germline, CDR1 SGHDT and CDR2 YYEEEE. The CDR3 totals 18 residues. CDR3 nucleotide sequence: TGTGCCAGCAGCCCCCGGGGGAGAGAATTCTCTGGGGCCAACGTCCTGACTTTC. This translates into CASSPRGREFSGANVLTF.

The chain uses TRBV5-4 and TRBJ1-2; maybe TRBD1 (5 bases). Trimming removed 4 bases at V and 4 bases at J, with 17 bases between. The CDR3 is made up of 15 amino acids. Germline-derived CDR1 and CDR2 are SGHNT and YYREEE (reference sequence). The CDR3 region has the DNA TGTGCCAGCAGCCTCAGAGGGGACGCGCCCTATGGCTACACCTTC. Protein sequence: CASSLRGDAPYGYTF.

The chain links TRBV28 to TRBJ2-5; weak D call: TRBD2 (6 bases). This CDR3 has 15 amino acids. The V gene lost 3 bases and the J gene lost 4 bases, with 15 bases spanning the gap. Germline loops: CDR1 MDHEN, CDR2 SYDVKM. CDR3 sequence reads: CASSFIGGKGETQYF. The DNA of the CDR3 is TGTGCCAGCAGTTTTATTGGCGGGAAGGGAGAGACCCAGTACTTC.

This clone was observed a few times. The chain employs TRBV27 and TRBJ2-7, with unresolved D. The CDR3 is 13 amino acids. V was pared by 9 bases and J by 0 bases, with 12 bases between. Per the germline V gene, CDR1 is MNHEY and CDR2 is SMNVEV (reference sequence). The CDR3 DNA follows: TGTGCCAGTGTCGGGTCGAACTCCTACGAGCAGTACTTC. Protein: CASVGSNSYEQYF.

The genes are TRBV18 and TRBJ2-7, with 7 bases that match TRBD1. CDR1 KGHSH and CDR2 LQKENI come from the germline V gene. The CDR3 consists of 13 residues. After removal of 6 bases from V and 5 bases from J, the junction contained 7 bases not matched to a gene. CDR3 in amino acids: CASSLTGDNEQYF. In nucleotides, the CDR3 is TGTGCCAGCTCCCTAACAGGGGACAACGAGCAGTACTTC.

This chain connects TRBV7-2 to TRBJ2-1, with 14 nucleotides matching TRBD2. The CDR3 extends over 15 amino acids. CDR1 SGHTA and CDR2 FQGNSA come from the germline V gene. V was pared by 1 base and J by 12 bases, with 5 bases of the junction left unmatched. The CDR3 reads CASSLGGTSGRGQFF. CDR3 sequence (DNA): TGTGCCAGCAGCTTAGGTGGGACTAGCGGGAGAGGGCAGTTCTTC.

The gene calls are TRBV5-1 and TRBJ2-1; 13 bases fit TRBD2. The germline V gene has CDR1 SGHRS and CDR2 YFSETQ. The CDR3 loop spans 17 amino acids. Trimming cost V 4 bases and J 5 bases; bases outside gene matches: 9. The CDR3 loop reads CASSKTTSGRGHNEQFF. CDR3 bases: TGCGCCAGCAGCAAAACTACTAGCGGGAGGGGCCACAATGAGCAGTTCTTC.

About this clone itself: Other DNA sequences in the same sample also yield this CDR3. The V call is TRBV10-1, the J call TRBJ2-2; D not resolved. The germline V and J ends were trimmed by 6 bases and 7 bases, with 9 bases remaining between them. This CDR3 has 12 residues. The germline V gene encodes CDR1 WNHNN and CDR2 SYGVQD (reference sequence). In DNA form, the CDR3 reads TGCGCCAGCAGGGGTGAGGTCGGGGAGCTGTTTTTT. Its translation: CASRGEVGELFF.

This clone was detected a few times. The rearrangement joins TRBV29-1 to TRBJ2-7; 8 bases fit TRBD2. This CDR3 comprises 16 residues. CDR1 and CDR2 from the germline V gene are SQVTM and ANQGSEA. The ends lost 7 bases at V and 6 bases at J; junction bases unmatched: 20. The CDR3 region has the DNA TGCAGCGCTGCCCAGGAGATGGGGACTAGGGTGCTCGAGCAGTACTTC. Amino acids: CSAAQEMGTRVLEQYF.

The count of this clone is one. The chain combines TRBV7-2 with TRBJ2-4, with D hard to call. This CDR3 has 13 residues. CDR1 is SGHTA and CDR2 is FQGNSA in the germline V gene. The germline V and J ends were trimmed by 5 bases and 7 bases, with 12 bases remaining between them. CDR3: CASSLDTANIQYF. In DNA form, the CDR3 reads TGTGCCAGCAGCCTTGACACCGCTAACATTCAGTACTTC. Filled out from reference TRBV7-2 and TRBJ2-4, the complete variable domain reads GAGVSQSPSNKVTEKGKDVELRCDPISGHTALYWYRQSLGQGLEFLIYFQGNSAPDKSGLPSDRFSAERTGGSVSTLTIQRTQQEDSAVYLCASSLDTANIQYFGAGTRLSVL.

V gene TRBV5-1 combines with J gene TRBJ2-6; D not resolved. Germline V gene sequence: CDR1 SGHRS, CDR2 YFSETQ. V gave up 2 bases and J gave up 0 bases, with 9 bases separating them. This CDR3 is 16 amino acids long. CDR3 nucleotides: TGCGCCAGCAGCTTCGATTCCCGCTCTGGGGCCAACGTCCTGACTTTC. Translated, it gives CASSFDSRSGANVLTF.

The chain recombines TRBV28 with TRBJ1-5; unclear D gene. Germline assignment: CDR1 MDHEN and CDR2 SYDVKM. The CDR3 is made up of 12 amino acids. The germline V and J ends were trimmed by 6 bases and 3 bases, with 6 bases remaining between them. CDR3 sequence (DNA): TGTGCCAGCAGCCTATACAATCAGCCCCAGCATTTT. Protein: CASSLYNQPQHF.

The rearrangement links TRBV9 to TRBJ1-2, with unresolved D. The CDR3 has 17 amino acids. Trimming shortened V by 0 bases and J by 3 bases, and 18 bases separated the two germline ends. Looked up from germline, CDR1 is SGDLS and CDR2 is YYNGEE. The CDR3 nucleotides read TGTGCCAGCAGCGTAGCCCTACAGTTACGGATCTACTATGGCTACACCTTC. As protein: CASSVALQLRIYYGYTF.

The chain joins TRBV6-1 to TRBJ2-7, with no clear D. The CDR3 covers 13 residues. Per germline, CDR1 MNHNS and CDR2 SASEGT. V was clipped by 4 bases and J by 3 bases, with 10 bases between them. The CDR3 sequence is CASSVAFNYEQYF. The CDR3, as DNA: TGTGCCAGCAGTGTCGCTTTTAACTACGAGCAGTACTTC.

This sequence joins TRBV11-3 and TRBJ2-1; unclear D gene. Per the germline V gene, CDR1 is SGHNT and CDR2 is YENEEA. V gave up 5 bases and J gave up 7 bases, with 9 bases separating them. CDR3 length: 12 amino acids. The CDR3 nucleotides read TGTGCCAGCAGCGAAAACCGGAATGAGCAGTTCTTC. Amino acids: CASSENRNEQFF.